What follows is one TCR beta chain and its context. What it binds is not known. The data are from a study of lymphopenia after photon versus proton radiotherapy. General observations from the study: Only patients who died were analyzed for survival; proton advantage is unproven. Under photons, naive T cells and diversity fell while effector/memory populations rose.

The protocol was immunoSEQ multiplex PCR, while the TCRdb copy is restricted to in-frame clones and leaves out a portion. The data show more than 35,000 clones, with over 75% seen just once and roughly 3% held by the top ten. The CDR3 has 16 residues. Germline trimming cut 1 base from V and 6 bases from J; bases unmatched to any gene: 1. CDR1 is SGHTA, CDR2 FQGNSA, per germline. V usage is TRBV7-2 and J usage is TRBJ2-2; 14 nucleotides line up with TRBD2. Here the sequenced sample was peripheral blood, taken from a patient treated with photon-based radiotherapy. The clonotype comes from a man aged 50-59 years with gastric cancer. The CDR3 loop is CASSLGTSGRSGELFF. The CDR3 DNA sequence: TGTGCCAGCAGCTTAGGGACTAGCGGGAGGTCCGGGGAGCTGTTTTTT.